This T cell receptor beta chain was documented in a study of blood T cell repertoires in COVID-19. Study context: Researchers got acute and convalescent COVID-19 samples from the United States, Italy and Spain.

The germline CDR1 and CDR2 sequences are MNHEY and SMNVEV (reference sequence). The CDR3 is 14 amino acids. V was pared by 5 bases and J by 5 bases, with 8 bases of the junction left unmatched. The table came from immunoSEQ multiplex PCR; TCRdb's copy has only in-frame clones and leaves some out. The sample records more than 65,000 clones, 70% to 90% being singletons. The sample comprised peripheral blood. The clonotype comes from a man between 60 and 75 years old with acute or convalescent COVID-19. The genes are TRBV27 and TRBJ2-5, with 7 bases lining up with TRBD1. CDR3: CASSVSGTAETQYF. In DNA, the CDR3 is TGTGCCAGCAGTGTCTCCGGGACAGCTGAGACCCAGTACTTC.